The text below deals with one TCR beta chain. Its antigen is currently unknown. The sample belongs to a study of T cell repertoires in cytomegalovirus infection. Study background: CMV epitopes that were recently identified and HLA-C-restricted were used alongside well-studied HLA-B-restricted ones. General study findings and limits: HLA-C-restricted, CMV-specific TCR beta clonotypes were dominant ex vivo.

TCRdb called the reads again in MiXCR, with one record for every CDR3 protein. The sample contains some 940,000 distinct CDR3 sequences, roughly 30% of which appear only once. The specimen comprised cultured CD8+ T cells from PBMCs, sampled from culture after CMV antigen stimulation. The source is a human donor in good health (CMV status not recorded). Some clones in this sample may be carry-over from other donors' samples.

The CDR3 sequence: CATRDNPEAFF. Here the CDR3 DNA reads TGTGCCACCAGGGACAACCCTGAAGCTTTCTTT. The rearrangement links TRBV24-1 to TRBJ1-1, with a tentative D call TRBD1 (5 bases). Germline values: CDR1 KGHDR, CDR2 SFDVKD. The CDR3 contains 11 residues. V lost 7 bases to trimming and J lost 6 bases, with 8 bases between them.